A selection of T cell receptor beta chains follows, all from one sample in a study of post-analysis software for immune sequencing data. MiXCR was run by TCRdb on the PCR reads, yielding one entry per CDR3 protein. The data hold a few hundred thousand distinct CDR3 sequences, with less than 40% observed a single time. The sequenced material came from blood. The receptor source for this set is a girl aged 5-17 years with multiple sclerosis. Each CDR3 is given with its conserved first and last residue. D genes are given only for firm matches. A clone size is listed for some rows: how often the clone was seen (once, few, many), or a class if it is expanded.

j_call: TRBJ2-1; clone_size: -; d_call: -; v_call: TRBV7-9; cdr3_nt: TGTGCCAGCAGCGCAGGACACAGCCCAGGCGATGAGCAGTTCTTC; cdr3_aa: CASSAGHSPGDEQFF
j_call: TRBJ2-1; clone_size: few; d_call: TRBD1; v_call: TRBV7-3; cdr3_nt: TGTGCCAGCAGCTTAACCGGACAGGGGGCTCGGAATGAGCAGTTCTTC; cdr3_aa: CASSLTGQGARNEQFF
j_call: TRBJ2-3; clone_size: few; d_call: -; v_call: TRBV9; cdr3_nt: TGTGCCAGCAGCTCCTCGAGTCAGGGTACGCAGTATTTT; cdr3_aa: CASSSSSQGTQYF
j_call: TRBJ2-7; clone_size: few; d_call: TRBD1; v_call: TRBV5-8; cdr3_nt: TGTGCCAGCAGCGCCTGGGACAGGAGCTCCTACGAGCAGTACTTC; cdr3_aa: CASSAWDRSSYEQYF
j_call: TRBJ2-3; clone_size: -; d_call: TRBD2; v_call: TRBV6-1; cdr3_nt: TGTGCCAGCAGTGCCCTCTTGGCGGGGGGTCCCACAGATACGCAGTATTTT; cdr3_aa: CASSALLAGGPTDTQYF
j_call: TRBJ2-1; clone_size: -; d_call: TRBD1; v_call: TRBV7-9; cdr3_nt: TGTGCCAGCAGGGCAGGGGGTTCGGATGAGCAGTTCTTC; cdr3_aa: CASRAGGSDEQFF
j_call: TRBJ2-1; clone_size: few; d_call: -; v_call: TRBV29-1; cdr3_nt: TGCAGCGTTGGGGGCAATGAGCAGTTCTTC; cdr3_aa: CSVGGNEQFF
j_call: TRBJ2-1; clone_size: -; d_call: -; v_call: TRBV7-9; cdr3_nt: TGTGCCAGCAGCTTACCGCTGACGGAACAGTTCTTC; cdr3_aa: CASSLPLTEQFF
j_call: TRBJ2-1; clone_size: few; d_call: TRBD2; v_call: TRBV13; cdr3_nt: TGTGCCAGCAGGAGGGCGGGGGAGTACAATGAGCAGTTCTTC; cdr3_aa: CASRRAGEYNEQFF
j_call: TRBJ2-7; clone_size: -; d_call: -; v_call: TRBV13; cdr3_nt: TGTGCCAGCAGCTCCCCCGTCAACGAGCAGTACTTC; cdr3_aa: CASSSPVNEQYF
j_call: TRBJ2-3; clone_size: -; d_call: -; v_call: TRBV5-7; cdr3_nt: TGTGCCAGCAGCTTGGTGGCAGGGGAGGTCGAAGATACGCAGTATTTT; cdr3_aa: CASSLVAGEVEDTQYF
j_call: TRBJ2-1; clone_size: few; d_call: TRBD1; v_call: TRBV7-9; cdr3_nt: TGTGCCAGCAGCCCTCCTGGGGACAGGGCGAGTCTGGGTGAGCAGTTCTTC; cdr3_aa: CASSPPGDRASLGEQFF
j_call: TRBJ2-3; clone_size: few; d_call: TRBD2; v_call: TRBV12-3/TRBV12-4; cdr3_nt: TGTGCCATCTCGCTGCGGGGGGGGGCAGATACGCAGTATTTT; cdr3_aa: CAISLRGGADTQYF
j_call: TRBJ1-1; clone_size: -; d_call: -; v_call: TRBV12-3/TRBV12-4; cdr3_nt: TGTGCCAGCAGTCCGCCTCGGTATACCGGGGTTTTCTTT; cdr3_aa: CASSPPRYTGVFF
j_call: TRBJ2-3; clone_size: -; d_call: -; v_call: TRBV20-1; cdr3_nt: TGCAGTGCCGTCCGTGGGGGCCCCACAGATACGCAGTATTTT; cdr3_aa: CSAVRGGPTDTQYF
j_call: TRBJ2-5; clone_size: once; d_call: -; v_call: TRBV6-5; cdr3_nt: TGTGCCAGCAGTTACACCGGGGGAAAAGAGACCCAGTACTTC; cdr3_aa: CASSYTGGKETQYF
j_call: TRBJ2-3; clone_size: -; d_call: -; v_call: TRBV21-1; cdr3_nt: TGTGCCAGCAACAAGTCCGGGACAGGGGAAGATACGCAGTATTTT; cdr3_aa: CASNKSGTGEDTQYF
j_call: TRBJ2-1; clone_size: few; d_call: -; v_call: TRBV10-3; cdr3_nt: TGTGCCATCACGGGGGCGGCAGGGGGTTACAATGAGCAGTTCTTC; cdr3_aa: CAITGAAGGYNEQFF
j_call: TRBJ2-1; clone_size: -; d_call: -; v_call: TRBV10-3; cdr3_nt: TGTGCCATCAGTGTGGGCAGGGAATACTCCTACAATGAGCAGTTCTTC; cdr3_aa: CAISVGREYSYNEQFF
j_call: TRBJ2-1; clone_size: -; d_call: -; v_call: TRBV6-5; cdr3_nt: TGTGCCAGCAGTTACTCGGATGGGCTAACCCCCTACAATGAGCAGTTCTTC; cdr3_aa: CASSYSDGLTPYNEQFF
j_call: TRBJ2-1; clone_size: few; d_call: -; v_call: TRBV4-2; cdr3_nt: TGTGCCAGCAGCCCTAAGGGGGGGGGGCTTTCCTACAATGAGCAGTTCTTC; cdr3_aa: CASSPKGGGLSYNEQFF
j_call: TRBJ2-1; clone_size: few; d_call: -; v_call: TRBV11-2; cdr3_nt: TGTGCCAGCAACTGGGCCGCTGAGCAGTTCTTC; cdr3_aa: CASNWAAEQFF
j_call: TRBJ1-2; clone_size: -; d_call: -; v_call: TRBV6-1; cdr3_nt: TGTGCCAGCAGTGAAAATAGTTGGGCAGGCCCCTATGGCTACACCTTC; cdr3_aa: CASSENSWAGPYGYTF
j_call: TRBJ2-7; clone_size: -; d_call: TRBD1; v_call: TRBV6-6; cdr3_nt: TGTGCCAGCAGCGTAGGGGACAGGAGCTCCTACGAGCAGTACTTC; cdr3_aa: CASSVGDRSSYEQYF
j_call: TRBJ2-5; clone_size: -; d_call: TRBD1; v_call: TRBV12-3/TRBV12-4; cdr3_nt: TGTGCCAGCAGTCTCAGGGGGATGGAGACCCAGTACTTC; cdr3_aa: CASSLRGMETQYF
j_call: TRBJ1-5; clone_size: -; d_call: -; v_call: TRBV6-2/TRBV6-3; cdr3_nt: TGTGCCAGCAGTTACGACCGTAGTGGGCCCCAGCATTTT; cdr3_aa: CASSYDRSGPQHF
j_call: TRBJ2-1; clone_size: -; d_call: TRBD2; v_call: TRBV7-2; cdr3_nt: TGTGCCAGCAGGGACCGCGGGGGGCGAAATGAGCAGTTCTTC; cdr3_aa: CASRDRGGRNEQFF
j_call: TRBJ1-1; clone_size: -; d_call: -; v_call: TRBV7-9; cdr3_nt: TGTGCCAGCAGGGAATTAAAGGGCAGCTCGAACACTGAAGCTTTCTTT; cdr3_aa: CASRELKGSSNTEAFF
j_call: TRBJ2-1; clone_size: few; d_call: TRBD1; v_call: TRBV28; cdr3_nt: TGTGCCAGCAGATCCGGGACAGCCCACAATGAGCAGTTCTTC; cdr3_aa: CASRSGTAHNEQFF